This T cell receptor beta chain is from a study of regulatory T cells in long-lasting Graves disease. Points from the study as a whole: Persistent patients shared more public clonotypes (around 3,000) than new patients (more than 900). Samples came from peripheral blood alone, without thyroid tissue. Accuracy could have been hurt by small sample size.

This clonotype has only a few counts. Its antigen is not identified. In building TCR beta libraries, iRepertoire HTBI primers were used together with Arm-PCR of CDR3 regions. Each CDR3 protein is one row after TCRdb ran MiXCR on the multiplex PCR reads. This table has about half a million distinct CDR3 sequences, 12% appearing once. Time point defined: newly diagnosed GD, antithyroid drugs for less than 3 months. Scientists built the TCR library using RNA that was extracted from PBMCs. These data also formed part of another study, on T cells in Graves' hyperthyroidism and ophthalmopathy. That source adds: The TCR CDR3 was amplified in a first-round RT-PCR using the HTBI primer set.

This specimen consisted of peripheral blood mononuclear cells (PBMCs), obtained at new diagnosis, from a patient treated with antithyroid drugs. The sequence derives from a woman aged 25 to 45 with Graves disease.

CDR3 amino acids: CASSLRAGITGELFF. The DNA for the CDR3 is TGTGCCAGCAGCTTGAGAGCGGGAATCACCGGGGAGCTGTTTTTT. The V and J genes are TRBV7-2 and TRBJ2-2, with 7 bases lining up with TRBD2. The CDR3 consists of 15 residues. Germline CDR1 and CDR2: SGHTA and FQGNSA. The trim removed 3 bases at V and 4 bases at J, leaving 5 bases unmatched. Combining the CDR3 with reference TRBV7-2 and TRBJ2-2 gives the whole variable domain GAGVSQSPSNKVTEKGKDVELRCDPISGHTALYWYRQSLGQGLEFLIYFQGNSAPDKSGLPSDRFSAERTGGSVSTLTIQRTQQEDSAVYLCASSLRAGITGELFFGEGSRLTVL.